A single sample gave rise to the 13 T cell receptor beta chains below, sequenced in a study of control samples from healthy donors and cancer patients. Generated by immunoSEQ multiplex PCR, the TCRdb table keeps only in-frame clones and is missing some. The profile covers about 71,000 clones, with 89% appearing a single time and about 20% taken by the ten largest. Sequencing was performed on PBMCs. The receptors derive from a man in his 60s with lung cancer.

This chain links TRBV3-1 (or the pseudogene TRBV3-2) with TRBJ2-5; no firm D call. The ends were cut back, 3 bases at V and 4 bases at J, with 3 bases in the middle. The CDR3 length is 11 residues. CDR1 is LGHDT, CDR2 YNNKEL, per germline (reference sequence). This CDR3 reads CASSHRETQYF. The CDR3 DNA is TGTGCCAGCAGCCATCGAGAGACCCAGTACTTC.

The chain carries TRBV7-9 and TRBJ2-6, with a weak D call TRBD1 (6 bases). The V gene lost 5 bases and the J gene lost 2 bases, with 10 bases spanning the gap. Looked up from germline, CDR1 is SEHNR and CDR2 is FQNEAQ (reference sequence). The CDR3 extends over 15 amino acids. CDR3 protein: CASSVAGAGANVLTF. Here the CDR3 DNA reads TGTGCCAGCAGCGTGGCAGGGGCTGGGGCCAACGTCCTGACTTTC.

V and J are TRBV5-6 and TRBJ1-2, with D unresolved. The CDR3 totals 15 residues. Looked up from germline, CDR1 is SGHDT and CDR2 is YYEEEE. The germline V and J ends were trimmed by 0 bases and 8 bases, with 17 bases remaining between them. CDR3 protein: CASSLAGVKTRGYTF. The DNA for the CDR3 is TGTGCCAGCAGCTTGGCCGGGGTCAAAACGAGAGGCTACACCTTC.

The V call is TRBV27, the J call TRBJ1-1, with TRBD1 as a possible D gene (5 bases). V was pared by 8 bases and J by 1 base, with 14 bases between. Looked up from germline, CDR1 is MNHEY and CDR2 is SMNVEV (reference sequence). This CDR3 spans 14 amino acids. The CDR3 nucleotides are TGTGCCAGCGGCTACAGGCGAACGAACACTGAAGCTTTCTTT. This encodes CASGYRRTNTEAFF.

V and J are TRBV7-3 and TRBJ1-1, with D unresolved. With 2 bases removed from V and 2 bases from J, the gap between germline ends came to 12 bases. The CDR3 sequence is 15 residues long. The germline gives CDR1 SGHTA, CDR2 FQGTGA. The CDR3 bases are TGTGCCAGCAGCTTAGAAGCAGGCAGCAACACTGAAGCTTTCTTT. Its protein product is CASSLEAGSNTEAFF.

The chain carries TRBV10-3 and TRBJ1-5, with 8 bases fitting TRBD1. CDR3 size: 13 residues. Per germline, CDR1 ENHRY and CDR2 SYGVKD. V gave up 4 bases and J gave up 4 bases; unmatched junction bases: 0. Written as DNA, the CDR3 is TGTGCCATCAGTGGGACAGGGAATCAGCCCCAGCATTTT. As protein: CAISGTGNQPQHF.

The gene calls are TRBV7-9 and TRBJ1-6; D may be TRBD1 (5 bases). The CDR3 extends over 17 amino acids. The germline V gene encodes CDR1 SEHNR and CDR2 FQNEAQ (reference sequence). Trimming removed 3 bases at V and 8 bases at J, with 20 bases between. The DNA for the CDR3 is TGTGCCAGCAGCTTGGGGGAGGGAATTAAGCGGGATTCACCCCTCCACTTT. Protein: CASSLGEGIKRDSPLHF.

V usage is TRBV3-1 (or the pseudogene TRBV3-2) and J usage is TRBJ2-3; D is perhaps TRBD1 (5 bases). CDR1 LGHDT and CDR2 YNNKEL come from the germline V gene (reference sequence). The CDR3 consists of 17 residues. V was shortened by 3 bases and J by 1 base, with 17 bases between the two germline ends. The CDR3 DNA reads TGTGCCAGCAGCCACCCCAGTGGGGCTCTACGCACAGATACGCAGTATTTT. Translation gives CASSHPSGALRTDTQYF.

The chain couples TRBV9 to TRBJ1-2, with D unresolved. The CDR3 has 14 amino acids. Trimming removed 0 bases at V and 8 bases at J, with 14 bases between. Per germline, CDR1 SGDLS and CDR2 YYNGEE. The CDR3 here is CASSVVPDGEGYTF. For the CDR3, the DNA is TGTGCCAGCAGCGTAGTTCCGGACGGGGAGGGCTACACCTTC.

This chain links TRBV5-1 with TRBJ1-1; D is uncertain. Germline lookup yields CDR1 SGHRS and CDR2 YFSETQ. Trimming left V 0 bases short and J 0 bases short, with 9 bases between. The CDR3 spans 15 residues. The CDR3 reads CASSLATALNTEAFF. The CDR3 DNA is TGCGCCAGCAGCTTGGCGACGGCCTTGAACACTGAAGCTTTCTTT.

The chain couples TRBV11-1 to TRBJ2-3, with 7 positions matching TRBD2. The germline V gene encodes CDR1 SGHAT and CDR2 FQDESV (reference sequence). Trimming at V came to 5 bases and at J to 0 bases, leaving 8 bases not matched to a gene. The CDR3 loop spans 16 amino acids. The chain's CDR3 is CASSQPGGTSTDTQYF. The DNA for the CDR3 is TGTGCCAGCAGCCAACCCGGGGGGACTAGCACAGATACGCAGTATTTT.

This chain joins TRBV6-5 and TRBJ2-1; tentative D call: TRBD1 (5 bases). The CDR3 length is 15 residues. V lost 7 bases and J 0 bases, leaving 13 bases between the germline ends. CDR1 is MNHEY, CDR2 SVGAGI, per germline. The CDR3 DNA sequence: TGTGCCAGCACACGACAGTTAAGCTCCTACAATGAGCAGTTCTTC. Translating gives CASTRQLSSYNEQFF.

This clone appeared a single time. This chain connects TRBV9 to TRBJ2-7; D might be TRBD1 or TRBD2, each matching 5 bases. V lost 0 bases, J lost 2 bases, and 12 bases lay in between. The germline V gene has CDR1 SGDLS and CDR2 YYNGEE. The CDR3 loop spans 15 amino acids. This CDR3 reads CASSVAQGEAYEQYF. DNA for the CDR3: TGTGCCAGCAGCGTAGCTCAGGGAGAAGCCTACGAGCAGTACTTC.